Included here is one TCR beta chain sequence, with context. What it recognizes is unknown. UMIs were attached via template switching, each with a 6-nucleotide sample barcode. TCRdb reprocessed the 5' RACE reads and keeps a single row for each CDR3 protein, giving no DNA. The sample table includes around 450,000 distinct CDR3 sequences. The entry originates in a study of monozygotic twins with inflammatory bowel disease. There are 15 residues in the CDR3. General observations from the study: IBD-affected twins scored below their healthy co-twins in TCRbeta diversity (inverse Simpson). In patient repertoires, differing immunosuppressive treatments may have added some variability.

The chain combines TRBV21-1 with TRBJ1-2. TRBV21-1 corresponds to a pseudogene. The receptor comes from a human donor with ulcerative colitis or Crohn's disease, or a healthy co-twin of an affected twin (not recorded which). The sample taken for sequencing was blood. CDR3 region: CASTQKAAGPYGYTF.